These 19 T cell receptor beta chains were all obtained from the same sample, sequenced in a study of tumor-infiltrating lymphocytes in oesophageal squamous cell carcinoma. MiXCR was run by TCRdb on the PCR reads, yielding one entry per CDR3 protein. Of 20,000 or so distinct CDR3 sequences listed, about 40% are singletons. Source material: normal esophageal tissue next to the tumor. These receptors were collected from a female donor with esophageal squamous cell carcinoma.

This clonotype was seen many times. This sequence joins TRBV6-6 and TRBJ2-5; 9 bases line up with TRBD2. This CDR3 has 16 residues. Trimming took 2 bases from V and 4 from J; bases not matched to a gene: 8. In germline, CDR1 is MNHNY, CDR2 SVGAGI (reference sequence). The CDR3 DNA follows: TGTGCCAGCAGTTACCAGGGCGGGAGGGCCTCAGAGACCCAGTACTTC. This codes for CASSYQGGRASETQYF.

This clonotype was detected a few times. The gene calls are TRBV19 and TRBJ1-5, with D uncertain. The CDR3 extends over 13 amino acids. Germline CDR1 and CDR2: LNHDA and SQIVND (reference sequence). V was pared by 6 bases and J by 4 bases, with 10 bases between. As DNA, the CDR3 is TGTGCCAGTAGAAAGGGAAGGAATCAGCCCCAGCATTTT. Translation: CASRKGRNQPQHF.

The chain has TRBV4-1 and TRBJ1-1; D remains unclear. Germline V lookup: CDR1 MGHRA, CDR2 YSYEKL. The CDR3 is made up of 19 amino acids. Trimming left V 1 base short and J 3 bases short, with 24 bases between. The DNA for the CDR3 is TGCGCCAGCAGCCAAGGGGTTGGGGAGCAGCTTCCCAAACACACTGAAGCTTTCTTT. Amino acids: CASSQGVGEQLPKHTEAFF.

About this clonotype: This could be a read error, since a much larger clone is one nucleotide away. The V call is TRBV7-9, the J call TRBJ2-1; D unresolved. CDR3 length: 12 amino acids. The V end was cut by 5 bases, the J end by 10 bases, with 12 bases between. Per germline, CDR1 SEHNR and CDR2 FQNEAQ (reference sequence). The CDR3 is CASSVKSYEQFF. The DNA for the CDR3 is TGTGCCAGCAGCGTTAAGAGCTACGAGCAGTTCTTC.

This clonotype showed up many times. The chain combines TRBV10-3 with TRBJ2-7, with D perhaps being TRBD1 or TRBD2 (5 bases each). Trimming took off 10 bases at V and 6 bases at J, with 19 bases between the two ends. The CDR3 extends over 13 amino acids. Germline loops: CDR1 ENHRY, CDR2 SYGVKD. As DNA, the CDR3 is TGTGCCACCTTGAACGGAATTGGGACCGAGCAGTACTTC. This codes for CATLNGIGTEQYF.

V is TRBV7-2 and J is TRBJ2-5, with 8 bases identical to TRBD2. This CDR3 comprises 13 residues. CDR1 and CDR2 from the germline V gene are SGHTA and FQGNSA. Losses at the gene ends were 6 bases for V and 11 bases for J; bases not matched to a gene: 11. The CDR3 sequence: CASRPAGVGEQYF. The CDR3 nucleotides read TGTGCCAGCAGACCAGCGGGAGTAGGGGAGCAGTACTTC. The variable domain in full, with the rest retrieved from reference TRBV7-2 and TRBJ2-5, is GAGVSQSPSNKVTEKGKDVELRCDPISGHTALYWYRQSLGQGLEFLIYFQGNSAPDKSGLPSDRFSAERTGGSVSTLTIQRTQQEDSAVYLCASRPAGVGEQYFGPGTRLLVL.

This clonotype is medium-sized by share. The germline gene is not matched at one end of the junction; a read error may be the cause. The chain combines TRBV6-6 with TRBJ2-7; 7 bases align to TRBD2. CDR1 is MNHNY and CDR2 is SVGAGI in the germline V gene (reference sequence). The CDR3 spans 15 residues. The CDR3 here is CASSYWLAVFYAQYF. In nucleotides, the CDR3 is TGTGCCAGCAGTTACTGGCTAGCGGTTTTCTACGCGCAGTACTTC.

The chain's CDR3 is CASSVTSGVSNEQYF. CDR3 coding DNA: TGTGCCAGCAGTGTGACTAGCGGGGTATCCAATGAGCAGTACTTC. The chain employs TRBV6-5 and TRBJ2-5; TRBD2 agrees at 11 bases. The CDR3 has 15 amino acids. The V and J ends lost 5 bases and 11 bases, in that order; junction bases with no gene match: 13. CDR1 is MNHEY and CDR2 is SVGAGI in the germline V gene.

This clonotype has at least ten counts. Relative to the germline gene, one junction end is altered; a read error may explain this. This chain's CDR3 is CASSPPLSSNEQFF. The CDR3, as DNA: TGTGCCAGCAGCCCCCCGCTATCCTCCAATGAGCAGTTCTTC. The chain links TRBV5-4 to TRBJ2-1; D ambiguous. The CDR3 has 14 amino acids. Germline V gene sequence: CDR1 SGHNT, CDR2 YYREEE (reference sequence).

The V and J genes are TRBV6-6 and TRBJ2-3, with 8 bases lining up with TRBD2. Trimming removed 2 bases from V and 11 bases from J; junction bases left unmatched: 6. CDR1 is MNHNY and CDR2 is SVGAGI in the germline V gene (reference sequence). The CDR3 extends over 13 amino acids. The DNA for the CDR3 is TGTGCCAGCAGTTACCTAGGGACTAGGTTGCAGTATTTT. Translation: CASSYLGTRLQYF.

The rearrangement uses TRBV7-6 and TRBJ2-7, with D perhaps TRBD2 (5 bases). The length of the CDR3 is 13 residues. The V gene lost 4 bases and the J gene lost 0 bases, with 7 bases spanning the gap. CDR1 is SGHVS and CDR2 is FNYEAQ in the germline V gene. Here the CDR3 DNA reads TGTGCCAGCAGCTCTAGCCACTCCTACGAGCAGTACTTC. Protein: CASSSSHSYEQYF. The whole variable domain, remainder taken from reference TRBV7-6 and TRBJ2-7, is GAGVSQSPRYKVTKRGQDVALRCDPISGHVSLYWYRQALGQGPEFLTYFNYEAQQDKSGLPNDRFSAERPEGSISTLTIQRTEQRDSAMYRCASSSSHSYEQYFGPGTRLTVT.

This clonotype was seen only once. This chain links TRBV7-3 with TRBJ2-3; 9 bases agree with TRBD1. CDR1 and CDR2 (germline): SGHTA, FQGTGA. Trimming at V came to 5 bases and at J to 6 bases, leaving 9 bases not matched to a gene. The CDR3 length is 15 residues. This CDR3 reads CASSPRTGAPDTQYF. DNA of the CDR3: TGTGCCAGCAGCCCCCGGACAGGGGCCCCGGATACGCAGTATTTT.

This clonotype was recorded many times. This CDR3 is CASRGRSAGEREQFF. DNA for the CDR3: TGTGCCAGCAGGGGGCGCTCGGCTGGTGAACGTGAGCAGTTCTTC. J is TRBJ2-1 and V is TRBV28, with D perhaps matching TRBD1 (5 bases). Germline assignment: CDR1 MDHEN and CDR2 SYDVKM. The CDR3 runs to 15 residues. V lost 6 bases to trimming and J lost 9 bases, with 21 bases between them.

V gene TRBV7-9 combines with J gene TRBJ2-5; no clear D. The CDR3 contains 14 residues. Germline V gene data show CDR1 as SEHNR and CDR2 as FQNEAQ (reference sequence). V lost 3 bases and J lost 2, with 10 bases in between. The CDR3 spells CASSLDRRQETQYF. CDR3 sequence (DNA): TGTGCCAGCAGCTTGGATAGAAGACAAGAGACCCAGTACTTC.

With respect to this clonotype: Because the CDR3 is missing its conserved closing phenylalanine or tryptophan, this is likely a read error. Because the CDR3's place on the DNA is in doubt, the DNA is left out and the CDR3 is given as listed by TCRdb. The chain links TRBV6-2 or TRBV6-3 to TRBJ2-6; the table names TRBD1, a call not compared with the DNA. A total of 8 residues make up the CDR3, ends included. CDR1 and CDR2 (germline): MNHEY, SVGEGT. The chain's CDR3 is CASRPKGQ.

The gene calls are TRBV6-4 and TRBJ2-5; TRBD2 is a possible D gene (7 bases). The J call may be wrong; the DNA end is better matched by TRBJ2-1. The CDR3 has 14 residues. Germline V gene sequence: CDR1 MRHNA, CDR2 SNTAGT. CDR3 DNA: TGTGCCAGCAGCCGGGGGGCAGCCAGCAATGAGCAGTTCTTC. Translation: CASSRGAASNEQFF.

This clonotype is judged medium-sized. The J gene is TRBJ2-3, the V gene TRBV24-1, with 7 bases fitting TRBD1. Germline CDR1 KGHDR, CDR2 SFDVKD. This CDR3 is 16 amino acids long. The J segment lost 2 bases and the V segment lost 3 bases, leaving 7 bases of the junction unmatched. The CDR3 protein is CATSDRTGEITDTQYF. CDR3 nucleotides: TGTGCCACCAGTGATCGTACAGGGGAGATCACAGATACGCAGTATTTT.

Details on this clonotype: A read error is possible here, since a much larger clone lies one base away. J is TRBJ2-7 and V is TRBV2; possible D gene TRBD1, 6 bases. The CDR3 has 13 residues. Germline CDR1 SNHLY, CDR2 FYNNEI. V was cut by 2 bases and J by 7 bases, with 12 bases left in between. CDR3 coding DNA: TGTGCCAGCAGTGAACTCAGGGACAATGAGCAGTACTTC. Translation: CASSELRDNEQYF.

This sequence joins TRBV28 and TRBJ1-1; D not certain. This CDR3 comprises 15 residues. Germline CDR1 MDHEN, CDR2 SYDVKM. The germline V and J ends were trimmed by 6 bases and 3 bases, with 17 bases remaining between them. The CDR3 reads CASSGYVDRYTEAFF. CDR3 sequence (DNA): TGTGCCAGCAGCGGGTACGTGGATCGTTACACTGAAGCTTTCTTT.